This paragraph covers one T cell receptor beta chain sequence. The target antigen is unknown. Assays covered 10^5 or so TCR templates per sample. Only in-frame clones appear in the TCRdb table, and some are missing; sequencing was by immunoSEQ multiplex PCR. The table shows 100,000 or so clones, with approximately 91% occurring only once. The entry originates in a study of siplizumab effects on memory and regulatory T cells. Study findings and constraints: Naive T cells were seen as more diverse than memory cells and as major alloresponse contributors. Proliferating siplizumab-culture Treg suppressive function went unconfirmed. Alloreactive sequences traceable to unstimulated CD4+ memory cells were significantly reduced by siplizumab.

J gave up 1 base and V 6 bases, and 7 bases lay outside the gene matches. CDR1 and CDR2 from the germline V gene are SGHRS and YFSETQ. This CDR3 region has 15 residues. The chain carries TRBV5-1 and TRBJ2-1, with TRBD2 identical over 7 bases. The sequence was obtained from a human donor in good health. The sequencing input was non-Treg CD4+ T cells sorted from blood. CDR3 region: CASNQKAGSYNEQFF. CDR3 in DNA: TGCGCCAGCAACCAGAAAGCGGGATCCTACAATGAGCAGTTCTTC.